Detailed here is one T cell receptor (beta chain). No antigen is known for it. The CDR3 length is 16 residues. The germline V gene encodes CDR1 SGHRS and CDR2 YFSETQ. V lost 1 base to trimming and J lost 6 bases; unmatched junction nucleotides: 12. Use of 60 Vbeta and 13 Jbeta primers characterized the PCR. Clones were read by immunoSEQ multiplex PCR, and TCRdb kept only the in-frame ones, dropping some. The sample records 95,000 to 130,000 clones, 81% being singletons. The entry originates in a study of cytomegalovirus exposure and HLA in healthy donors. Overall study findings and caveats: High sensitivity and specificity were reportedly achieved when the classifier diagnosed cytomegalovirus status. In a later analysis, HLA-associated TCR beta chains were more clonally expanded than equally common others. According to the study, approximately 150 TCR beta chains were cytomegalovirus-associated.

The V and J genes are TRBV5-1 and TRBJ2-7; 8 bases agree with TRBD1. The origin of this receptor is a woman aged 25 to 45 in good health and CMV-seronegative. Sequencing was performed on PBMCs. The CDR3 DNA reads as TGCGCCAGCAGCTTGAAGTCGGGACAGGTCACGTTCGAGCAGTACTTC. Protein: CASSLKSGQVTFEQYF.